This TCR beta chain was found in a study of T cell responses to AZD1222 COVID-19 vaccine. Sequencing used immunoSEQ multiplex PCR; TCRdb keeps in-frame clones, though not all of them. The top ten clones hold under 10% of a sample with about 130,000 clones, about 93% of them seen once. The CDR3 spans 12 residues. V lost 0 bases to trimming and J lost 6 bases, with 6 bases between them. CDR1 is SGHRS and CDR2 is YFSETQ in the germline V gene. The origin of this receptor is an adult in good health. This chain joins TRBV5-1 and TRBJ1-2; weak D call: TRBD1 (5 bases). Sequencing used peripheral blood, obtained on day 0 of AZD1222 vaccination. This chain's CDR3 is CASSLGGDGYTF. CDR3 coding DNA: TGCGCCAGCAGCTTGGGAGGGGATGGCTACACCTTC.